This TCR beta chain appears in the sequencing data of a study of cytomegalovirus exposure and HLA in healthy donors. Whole-study findings and limits: An assumption of roughly uniform sequencing depth across donors underlay the presence/absence analyses. Despite most TCR sequences being rare, some public TCRs occurred in many donors.

V shed 7 bases and J shed 11 bases, with 14 bases lying between them. The CDR3 consists of 11 residues. Germline V lookup: CDR1 SNHLY, CDR2 FYNNEI. This clone was seen only a few times. No antigen is known for it. Both 60 Vbeta primers and 13 Jbeta primers went into the PCR. Libraries were prepared by immunoSEQ multiplex PCR; TCRdb keeps only in-frame clonotypes and omits some of them. The sample gives 200,000 to 250,000 clones, more than 75% of which show up once; about 0.25% is in the top ten. The sequence came from a girl aged 2 to 9 in good health and CMV-seronegative. The chain couples TRBV2 to TRBJ1-1; tentatively, D is TRBD1 (5 bases). The sample comprised PBMCs. As DNA, the CDR3 is TGTGCCAGCATTTCAGGGCTTGCGGCTTTCTTT. Its protein is CASISGLAAFF.